Presented here are 30 T cell receptor beta chains from one specimen sequenced in a study of blood T cell repertoires in COVID-19. Sequencing used immunoSEQ multiplex PCR; TCRdb keeps in-frame clones, though not all of them. The table records around 150,000 clones, around 73% of them present only once. Sequencing used peripheral blood. The receptors were gathered from a man between 60 and 75 years old who had recovered from COVID-19.

The chain couples TRBV6-1 to TRBJ2-2; possible D gene TRBD1, 6 bases. Germline CDR1 and CDR2: MNHNS and SASEGT. Trimming shortened V by 0 bases and J by 1 base, and 9 bases separated the two germline ends. The CDR3 runs to 16 residues. The CDR3 DNA reads as TGTGCCAGCAGTGAAGCGTACAGGGTGAACACCGGGGAGCTGTTTTTT. It translates to CASSEAYRVNTGELFF.

The J gene is TRBJ1-1, the V gene TRBV12-3 or TRBV12-4; no definite D call. This CDR3 is 12 amino acids long. The V end was cut by 5 bases, the J end by 0 bases, with 4 bases between. The DNA for the CDR3 is TGTGCCAGCAGTACACTGAACACTGAAGCTTTCTTT. Amino acids: CASSTLNTEAFF.

The rearrangement joins TRBV27 to TRBJ2-2; D is unclear. Trimming removed 4 bases from V and 6 bases from J, with 6 bases in between. Germline lookup yields CDR1 MNHEY and CDR2 SMNVEV (reference sequence). The CDR3 is made up of 12 amino acids. The CDR3 here is CASSSLAGELFF. As DNA, the CDR3 is TGTGCCAGCAGTTCTTTAGCCGGGGAGCTGTTTTTT.

The chain recombines TRBV30 with TRBJ2-6, with D possibly matching TRBD1 (6 bases). The CDR3 sequence is 17 residues long. Trimming took off 1 base at V and 0 bases at J, with 13 bases between the two ends. The germline CDR1 and CDR2 sequences are GTSNPN and SVGIG (reference sequence). CDR3 sequence (DNA): TGTGCCTGGAGTGGTAGGGGGTACCACTCTGGGGCCAACGTCCTGACTTTC. This gives the protein CAWSGRGYHSGANVLTF.

The chain links TRBV6-6 to TRBJ1-2; 8 positions match TRBD1. There are 14 residues in the CDR3. The germline CDR1 and CDR2 sequences are MNHNY and SVGAGI (reference sequence). V dropped 5 bases and J dropped 8; count of bases not matched to a gene: 10. CDR3 coding DNA: TGTGCCAGCAGTACTCTCGGACAGGGCCAAGGCTACACCTTC. Its translation: CASSTLGQGQGYTF.

V and J are TRBV13 and TRBJ2-1; 9 positions agree with TRBD1. Germline values: CDR1 PRHDT, CDR2 FYEKMQ (reference sequence). The length of the CDR3 is 15 residues. The J segment lost 3 bases and the V segment lost 6 bases, leaving 6 bases of the junction unmatched. DNA of the CDR3: TGTGCCAGCAGACGGGGGACAGGGAGCTACAATGAGCAGTTCTTC. Protein product: CASRRGTGSYNEQFF.

The table lists this clone with a count of one. CDR3 in amino acids: CASSRPGGGTGELFF. The CDR3 DNA is TGTGCCAGTAGTAGGCCAGGGGGAGGAACCGGGGAGCTGTTTTTT. V is TRBV19 and J is TRBJ2-2, with a possible D match to TRBD1 (7 bases). Germline V CDR1 and CDR2: LNHDA, SQIVND (reference sequence). Trimming pared 4 bases from V and 5 bases from J, leaving 14 bases between. The CDR3 sequence is 15 residues long.

This chain links TRBV29-1 with TRBJ1-5; 7 positions match TRBD1. Unmatched junction bases numbered 8, after V lost 6 bases and J lost 0 bases. CDR3 length equals 15 residues. The germline gives CDR1 SQVTM, CDR2 ANQGSEA. The CDR3 region is CSVGQDPNSNQPQHF. The CDR3 coding sequence is TGCAGCGTCGGACAGGACCCGAATAGCAATCAGCCCCAGCATTTT.

This chain links TRBV7-2 with TRBJ2-7; a possible D gene is TRBD2 (6 bases). This CDR3 is 14 amino acids long. The germline V gene has CDR1 SGHTA and CDR2 FQGNSA. V lost 4 bases and J lost 2, with 12 bases in between. The CDR3 reads CASSSGLSTYEQYF. The DNA of the CDR3 is TGTGCCAGCAGCTCGGGACTTTCTACCTACGAGCAGTACTTC.

The chain is built from TRBV7-9 and TRBJ2-1; D is perhaps TRBD1 (5 bases). Germline V gene data show CDR1 as SEHNR and CDR2 as FQNEAQ (reference sequence). The CDR3 sequence is 13 residues long. V lost 7 bases and J 4 bases, leaving 11 bases between the germline ends. The CDR3 is CASNTYRYNEQFF. Here the CDR3 DNA reads TGTGCCAGCAATACATACAGGTACAATGAGCAGTTCTTC.

This sequence joins TRBV7-9 and TRBJ2-3, with a tentative D call TRBD2 (5 bases). With 7 bases removed from V and 5 bases from J, the gap between germline ends came to 16 bases. The CDR3 extends over 14 amino acids. From germline, CDR1 is SEHNR and CDR2 FQNEAQ (reference sequence). The CDR3 region is CASNRAASRDTQYF. Written as DNA, the CDR3 is TGTGCCAGCAACCGAGCGGCTAGTAGAGATACGCAGTATTTT.

The chain joins TRBV29-1 to TRBJ2-3; TRBD1 matches at 10 bases. Looked up from germline, CDR1 is SQVTM and CDR2 is ANQGSEA. V shed 1 base, J shed 4 bases, and the junction held 2 bases outside the gene matches. The CDR3 loop spans 14 amino acids. The CDR3 region is CSVEGQGASDTQYF. CDR3 in DNA: TGCAGCGTTGAAGGACAGGGGGCATCAGATACGCAGTATTTT.

The V and J genes are TRBV11-2 and TRBJ2-2; D unresolved. Germline CDR1 SGHAT, CDR2 FQNNGV. This CDR3 region has 14 residues. V was pared by 0 bases and J by 1 base, with 3 bases between. The CDR3: CASSLDRNTGELFF. DNA for the CDR3: TGTGCCAGCAGCTTAGACAGGAACACCGGGGAGCTGTTTTTT.

The chain combines TRBV28 with TRBJ1-2, with D unclear. The CDR3 loop spans 12 amino acids. From germline, CDR1 is MDHEN and CDR2 SYDVKM. Trimming pared 2 bases from V and 5 bases from J, leaving 6 bases between. This CDR3 is CASSLALYGYTF. CDR3 bases: TGTGCCAGCAGTTTAGCGCTATATGGCTACACCTTC.

This chain links TRBV7-9 with TRBJ1-1; D gene uncertain. Germline V CDR1 and CDR2: SEHNR, FQNEAQ (reference sequence). The CDR3 totals 13 residues. V gave up 5 bases and J gave up 3 bases, with 10 bases separating them. The chain's CDR3 is CASSPAKHTEAFF. The CDR3 DNA reads as TGTGCCAGCAGCCCCGCTAAGCACACTGAAGCTTTCTTT.

This rearrangement joins TRBV7-2 to TRBJ2-5; D might be TRBD1 (5 bases). V lost 5 bases and J lost 7, with 14 bases in between. Per the germline V gene, CDR1 is SGHTA and CDR2 is FQGNSA. This CDR3 comprises 13 residues. CDR3 in amino acids: CASSPSQVGTQYF. CDR3 in DNA: TGTGCCAGCAGCCCTTCACAGGTTGGGACCCAGTACTTC.

The chain combines TRBV13 with TRBJ2-7; 9 bases line up with TRBD1. The CDR3 spans 15 residues. Germline loops: CDR1 PRHDT, CDR2 FYEKMQ (reference sequence). The junction had 7 bases not matched to a gene; V was cut back by 4 bases and J by 3 bases. The CDR3: CASSSRDREFYEQYF. The CDR3 coding sequence is TGTGCCAGCAGCTCCCGGGACAGGGAGTTCTACGAGCAGTACTTC.

The chain employs TRBV2 and TRBJ2-7; 11 bases agree with TRBD1. The CDR3 extends over 15 amino acids. CDR1 and CDR2 (germline): SNHLY, FYNNEI. The J segment lost 4 bases and the V segment lost 7 bases, leaving 9 bases of the junction unmatched. CDR3 bases: TGTGCCAGCACTAAGGAGGGGACAGGGGGTTACGAGCAGTACTTC. This codes for CASTKEGTGGYEQYF.

The chain employs TRBV2 and TRBJ1-1; 8 bases are shared with TRBD1. Germline trimming cut 6 bases from V and 6 bases from J; bases unmatched to any gene: 9. Germline V gene lookup returns CDR1 SNHLY and CDR2 FYNNEI. The CDR3 is made up of 14 amino acids. The CDR3 sequence is CASSPGQVAPEAFF. The CDR3, as DNA: TGTGCCAGCAGCCCGGGACAGGTGGCGCCTGAAGCTTTCTTT.

This chain uses TRBV5-5 with TRBJ2-2, with D uncertain. Germline loops: CDR1 SGHKS, CDR2 YYEKEE (reference sequence). V shed 0 bases and J shed 4 bases, with 7 bases lying between them. CDR3 length: 14 amino acids. The CDR3 is CASSLAGPTGELFF. The CDR3, as DNA: TGTGCCAGCAGCTTGGCTGGGCCCACCGGGGAGCTGTTTTTT. Based on the CDR3 plus reference TRBV5-5 and TRBJ2-2, the full variable domain is DAGVTQSPTHLIKTRGQQVTLRCSPISGHKSVSWYQQVLGQGPQFIFQYYEKEERGRGNFPDRFSARQFPNYSSELNVNALLLGDSALYLCASSLAGPTGELFFGEGSRLTVL.

Only one count was recorded for this clone. The CDR3 coding sequence is TGTGCCAGCAGTGACAGGGGGGCGGAAGGATCCTATAATTCACCCCTCCACTTT. It is translated as CASSDRGAEGSYNSPLHF. The rearrangement uses TRBV6-1 and TRBJ1-6, with TRBD1 matching over 7 bases. V was pared by 3 bases and J by 1 base, with 9 bases of the junction left unmatched. This CDR3 spans 18 amino acids. Germline V gene sequence: CDR1 MNHNS, CDR2 SASEGT.

The rearrangement uses TRBV5-4 and TRBJ2-2, with TRBD1 as a possible D gene (5 bases). The CDR3 sequence is 15 residues long. Trimming took off 4 bases at V and 0 bases at J, with 10 bases between the two ends. CDR1 and CDR2 (germline): SGHNT, YYREEE (reference sequence). CDR3 nucleotides: TGTGCCAGCAGCCTCAGACAGACGAACACCGGGGAGCTGTTTTTT. Translating it yields CASSLRQTNTGELFF.

This clone was seen only once. CDR3 amino acids: CASSMSVARGPGGYTF. The DNA for the CDR3 is TGTGCCAGTAGTATGTCTGTCGCCAGGGGGCCTGGTGGCTACACCTTC. The chain joins TRBV19 to TRBJ1-2, with TRBD1 matching 8 bases. CDR1 is LNHDA, CDR2 SQIVND, per germline (reference sequence). V was clipped by 3 bases and J by 7 bases; unmatched bases: 13. The CDR3 consists of 16 residues.

The CDR3 is CASSSGQGRYGYTF. The DNA for the CDR3 is TGCGCCAGCAGCTCAGGACAGGGACGCTATGGCTACACCTTC. The rearrangement joins TRBV5-1 to TRBJ1-2, with 8 bases identical to TRBD1. Germline CDR1 SGHRS, CDR2 YFSETQ. The V and J ends lost 3 bases and 4 bases, in that order; junction bases with no gene match: 5. The length of the CDR3 is 14 residues.

This chain uses TRBV4-3 with TRBJ1-2; possibly TRBD1 for D (6 bases). Trimming took off 3 bases at V and 8 bases at J, with 13 bases between the two ends. CDR1 is LGHNA and CDR2 is YSLEER in the germline V gene. This CDR3 contains 13 residues. CDR3 nucleotide sequence: TGCGCCAGCAGCCAGGCTACAGGGACCGGCTACACCTTC. Its translation: CASSQATGTGYTF.

Of note for this clone: Other nucleotide sequences in the sample specify the same CDR3. V and J are TRBV7-2 and TRBJ2-7; D is unresolved. CDR3 length: 14 amino acids. Germline-derived CDR1 and CDR2 are SGHTA and FQGNSA. Trimming stripped 0 bases from V and 0 bases from J, with 6 bases between. In nucleotides, the CDR3 is TGTGCCAGCAGCTTAGCGAGAAGCTCCTACGAGCAGTACTTC. Translation: CASSLARSSYEQYF.

The J gene is TRBJ2-7, the V gene TRBV28; TRBD1 aligns across 7 bases. This CDR3 has 16 residues. Trimming removed 6 bases from V and 1 base from J; junction bases left unmatched: 12. Germline CDR1 MDHEN, CDR2 SYDVKM. As DNA, the CDR3 is TGTGCCAGCAGCCTCGGACAGGTCAACCCATCCTACGAGCAGTACTTC. It specifies CASSLGQVNPSYEQYF. Variable domain in full (rest from reference TRBV28 and TRBJ2-7): DVKVTQSSRYLVKRTGEKVFLECVQDMDHENMFWYRQDPGLGLRLIYFSYDVKMKEKGDIPEGYSVSREKKERFSLILESASTNQTSMYLCASSLGQVNPSYEQYFGPGTRLTVT.

The chain is built from TRBV20-1 and TRBJ2-4; D gene ambiguous. Germline V lookup: CDR1 DFQATT, CDR2 SNEGSKA (reference sequence). V was shortened by 3 bases and J by 5 bases, with 11 bases between the two germline ends. CDR3 size: 13 residues. CDR3: CSASGSRENIQYF. CDR3 nucleotide sequence: TGCAGTGCTAGTGGCTCTCGGGAAAACATTCAGTACTTC.

This sequence joins TRBV9 and TRBJ2-1, with D maybe TRBD1 (6 bases). Trimming stripped 0 bases from V and 9 bases from J, with 16 bases between. Germline values: CDR1 SGDLS, CDR2 YYNGEE. The CDR3 has 15 residues. The CDR3 region has the DNA TGTGCCAGCAGCGTAGATGGGGGCTCTAGCCCTGAGCAGTTCTTC. This codes for CASSVDGGSSPEQFF.

With regard to this clone: Because the CDR3 is missing its conserved closing phenylalanine or tryptophan, this is likely a read error. The DNA is omitted, as the CDR3 cannot be located on it reliably, and the CDR3 follows TCRdb's listing. The J gene is TRBJ1-6, the V gene TRBV3-1 (or the pseudogene TRBV3-2); the table names TRBD1, a call not compared with the DNA. Per the germline V gene, CDR1 is LGHDT and CDR2 is YNNKEL (reference sequence). The CDR3 spans 10 residues, counting both ends. The CDR3 protein is CASTAPGTPL.